Below, 22 T cell receptor beta chains from the same sample are listed, as sequenced in a study of tumor-infiltrating lymphocytes in localized non-small cell lung cancer. Only in-frame clones appear in the TCRdb table, and some are missing; sequencing was by immunoSEQ multiplex PCR. The repertoire holds more than 7,000 clones, with 65% to 80% as singletons. Sequenced input: uninvolved lung tissue not adjacent to the tumor. These receptor sequences come from a human donor with non-small cell lung cancer.

In this sample, this clone turned up a few times. The rearrangement uses TRBV5-6 and TRBJ2-7, with D unclear. Per the germline V gene, CDR1 is SGHDT and CDR2 is YYEEEE. The CDR3 has 12 residues. The V end lost 0 bases, the J end lost 5 bases, and 6 bases lay between the germline ends. The CDR3 nucleotides read TGTGCCAGCAGCTTGGTTTTCGACGAGCAGTACTTC. It translates to CASSLVFDEQYF. The variable domain in full, completed from reference TRBV5-6 and TRBJ2-7, reads DAGVTQSPTHLIKTRGQQVTLRCSPKSGHDTVSWYQQALGQGPQFIFQYYEEEERQRGNFPDRFSGHQFPNYSSELNVNALLLGDSALYLCASSLVFDEQYFGPGTRLTVT.

Regarding this clone: In the same sample, other DNA sequences code for this CDR3. V is TRBV6-5 and J is TRBJ1-1; the D is unclear. This CDR3 has 11 amino acids. Per germline, CDR1 MNHEY and CDR2 SVGAGI. V dropped 4 bases and J dropped 4 bases, with 4 bases sitting between them. The CDR3 sequence is CASSLGTEAFF. The CDR3 bases are TGTGCCAGCAGTTTGGGCACTGAAGCTTTCTTT.

The J gene is TRBJ2-3, the V gene TRBV10-3; TRBD1 agrees at 7 bases. Germline CDR1 and CDR2: ENHRY and SYGVKD. The CDR3 is 15 amino acids. V shed 10 bases and J 2 bases; nucleotides not matched to a gene: 12. This CDR3 reads CATGDRDSFTDTQYF. As DNA, the CDR3 is TGTGCCACAGGTGACCGGGACAGTTTCACAGATACGCAGTATTTT.

This chain connects TRBV7-9 to TRBJ2-7, with 8 bases fitting TRBD2. This CDR3 has 12 amino acids. J gave up 5 bases and V 8 bases, and 5 bases lay outside the gene matches. CDR1 is SEHNR and CDR2 is FQNEAQ in the germline V gene (reference sequence). The CDR3 spells CASESGRNEQYF. DNA for the CDR3: TGTGCCAGCGAGAGCGGGAGAAACGAGCAGTACTTC.

This clone was counted between two and nine times. The CDR3 region has the DNA TGTGCCAGCAGTTTACACGGTGCAACTAATGAAAAACTGTTTTTT. Amino acids: CASSLHGATNEKLFF. The J gene is TRBJ1-4, the V gene TRBV28, with D hard to call. The V and J ends lost 2 bases and 0 bases respectively, with 7 bases between them. Per the germline V gene, CDR1 is MDHEN and CDR2 is SYDVKM. The CDR3 totals 15 residues.

This chain links TRBV11-2 with TRBJ2-7; 10 bases are a match to TRBD1. Germline V gives CDR1 SGHAT, CDR2 FQNNGV. The CDR3 loop spans 15 amino acids. V shed 6 bases and J 2 bases; nucleotides not matched to a gene: 7. The CDR3 here is CASRNPGQGTYEQYF. In nucleotides, the CDR3 is TGTGCCAGCAGGAATCCGGGACAGGGGACCTACGAGCAGTACTTC.

The chain recombines TRBV25-1 with TRBJ2-2; TRBD2 matches 11 bases. In germline, CDR1 is MGHDK, CDR2 SYGVNS. Trimming cost V 3 bases and J 3 bases; bases outside gene matches: 0. The CDR3 is 15 amino acids. This chain's CDR3 is CASSEGLADTGELFF. The CDR3 nucleotides are TGTGCCAGCAGTGAGGGACTAGCGGACACCGGGGAGCTGTTTTTT.

The rearrangement uses TRBV7-3 and TRBJ2-7, with a tentative D call TRBD1 (6 bases). Trimming cost V 4 bases and J 7 bases, with 17 bases left between them. Germline loops: CDR1 SGHTA, CDR2 FQGTGA. The CDR3 runs 14 residues. CDR3 in amino acids: CASSSSGEISEQYF. As DNA, the CDR3 is TGTGCCAGCAGCTCATCAGGGGAAATTAGTGAGCAGTACTTC.

This clone appeared a single time. The chain combines TRBV11-3 with TRBJ2-1; D remains unclear. Germline loops: CDR1 SGHNT, CDR2 YENEEA. Trimming removed 5 bases from V and 2 bases from J, with 16 bases in between. The CDR3 spans 16 residues. This CDR3 reads CASSPLTRGAYNEQFF. The CDR3 DNA reads TGTGCCAGCAGCCCACTTACCCGCGGAGCCTACAATGAGCAGTTCTTC.

The V call is TRBV9, the J call TRBJ2-7; D gene uncertain. The CDR3 has 15 amino acids. V was shortened by 1 base and J by 1 base, with 12 bases between the two germline ends. Germline values: CDR1 SGDLS, CDR2 YYNGEE. In nucleotides, the CDR3 is TGTGCCAGCAGCGTATCTTTCCATACTTCCTACGAGCAGTACTTC. Amino acid sequence: CASSVSFHTSYEQYF.

This chain connects TRBV30 to TRBJ1-1, with a weak D call TRBD1 (5 bases). CDR1 and CDR2 (germline): GTSNPN, SVGIG (reference sequence). V was pared by 2 bases and J by 7 bases, with 14 bases between. CDR3 size: 13 residues. The CDR3 sequence: CAWSMKRQSEAFF. The CDR3 DNA follows: TGTGCCTGGAGTATGAAACGACAGAGTGAAGCTTTCTTT.

This rearrangement joins TRBV5-6 to TRBJ2-5; 11 bases align to TRBD2. The CDR3 is made up of 16 amino acids. Trimming at V came to 1 base and at J to 5 bases, leaving 7 bases not matched to a gene. The V gene's germline CDR1 is SGHDT and CDR2 YYEEEE. The CDR3 DNA follows: TGTGCCAGCAGCTTGTTAACTAGCGGGAGTCTGGAGACCCAGTACTTC. It encodes CASSLLTSGSLETQYF.

The table lists this clone with a few counts. V is TRBV6-6 and J is TRBJ2-7; TRBD1 agrees at 7 bases. This CDR3 has 12 amino acids. V gave up 6 bases and J gave up 5 bases; unmatched junction bases: 4. CDR1 is MNHNY and CDR2 is SVGAGI in the germline V gene (reference sequence). CDR3 in DNA: TGTGCCAGCAGCGCCCAGGGGGACGAGCAGTACTTC. Residues: CASSAQGDEQYF.

The rearrangement uses TRBV19 and TRBJ2-5; D is perhaps TRBD1 or TRBD2 (5 bases each). The V end was cut by 5 bases, the J end by 4 bases, with 17 bases between. The CDR3 spans 15 residues. Germline V lookup: CDR1 LNHDA, CDR2 SQIVND (reference sequence). In nucleotides, the CDR3 is TGTGCCAGTAGTTCTCCCTATAGGGGACCAGAGACCCAGTACTTC. This gives the protein CASSSPYRGPETQYF.

V usage is TRBV6-5 and J usage is TRBJ2-2; D remains unclear. V was pared by 2 bases and J by 7 bases, with 5 bases between. The CDR3 is 12 amino acids. The V gene's germline CDR1 is MNHEY and CDR2 SVGAGI. The CDR3 bases are TGTGCCAGCAGTTACGCGGTCGGGGAGCTGTTTTTT. Residues: CASSYAVGELFF.

The V call is TRBV6-5, the J call TRBJ1-1, with D unclear. CDR1 MNHEY and CDR2 SVGAGI come from the germline V gene. Trimming took off 5 bases at V and 4 bases at J, with 11 bases between the two ends. This CDR3 has 13 residues. In nucleotides, the CDR3 is TGTGCCAGCAGTCCCCGGTCCAGCACTGAAGCTTTCTTT. Its protein product is CASSPRSSTEAFF.

A note on this clone: Relative to the germline gene, one junction end is altered; a read error may explain this. The chain couples TRBV5-1 to TRBJ2-7; the D is unclear. The CDR3 totals 13 residues. Germline CDR1 and CDR2: SGHRS and YFSETQ. The CDR3 sequence: CASSLAADLEKYF. DNA of the CDR3: TGCGCCAGCAGCTTGGCCGCAGACCTCGAGAAGTACTTC.

The chain carries TRBV19 and TRBJ2-1; D is undetermined. V lost 6 bases and J 0 bases, leaving 9 bases between the germline ends. The CDR3 is 14 residues long. Germline-derived CDR1 and CDR2 are LNHDA and SQIVND (reference sequence). CDR3 bases: TGTGCCAGTAGCGGTCTGAGCTCCTACAATGAGCAGTTCTTC. Amino acid sequence: CASSGLSSYNEQFF.

The V gene is TRBV7-2, the J gene TRBJ2-7; 10 bases agree with TRBD2. Trimming removed 5 bases from V and 5 bases from J; junction bases left unmatched: 6. This CDR3 is 14 amino acids long. CDR1 is SGHTA, CDR2 FQGNSA, per germline. For the CDR3, the DNA is TGTGCCAGCAGCGCCGGACTAGCGGAAAACGAGCAGTACTTC. Its protein is CASSAGLAENEQYF.

The chain employs TRBV7-7 and TRBJ2-7, with D maybe TRBD1 (5 bases). V was cut by 5 bases and J by 2 bases, with 13 bases left in between. The CDR3 is 14 residues long. Germline values: CDR1 SSHAT, CDR2 FNYEAQ (reference sequence). In DNA, the CDR3 is TGTGCCAGCAGCCCCAAGCCAGGGCCCTACGAGCAGTACTTC. Translating gives CASSPKPGPYEQYF.

V usage is TRBV4-2 and J usage is TRBJ2-3, with no clear D. CDR1 is LGHNA and CDR2 is YNFKEQ in the germline V gene. The CDR3 is made up of 14 amino acids. V gave up 0 bases and J gave up 5 bases, with 9 bases separating them. CDR3 nucleotide sequence: TGTGCCAGCAGCCAAGATACGGTAGAAGATACGCAGTATTTT. It codes for CASSQDTVEDTQYF.

The rearrangement joins TRBV9 to TRBJ2-3, with 8 bases identical to TRBD2. Trimming cost V 3 bases and J 5 bases; bases outside gene matches: 5. The CDR3 consists of 14 residues. Germline V CDR1 and CDR2: SGDLS, YYNGEE. CDR3 coding DNA: TGTGCCAGCAGCGGGCCGGGACTAGGAGATACGCAGTATTTT. Its protein product is CASSGPGLGDTQYF.